The 26 T cell receptor beta chains in this list originate from one sample, sequenced in a study of T cells after somatic rescue of genetic block. Generated by immunoSEQ multiplex PCR, the TCRdb table keeps only in-frame clones and is missing some. The data hold more than 70,000 clones, with about nine tenths observed a single time. Input material: peripheral blood mononuclear cells (PBMCs). Receptor source: a young woman.

The V call is TRBV19, the J call TRBJ2-1; possible D gene TRBD1, 5 bases. Between the trimmed V and J ends, which lost 5 bases and 4 bases, there was a span of 18 bases. The CDR3 has 16 amino acids. Germline V gene lookup returns CDR1 LNHDA and CDR2 SQIVND (reference sequence). The CDR3 here is CASSGRWGGRYNEQFF. Written as DNA, the CDR3 is TGTGCCAGTAGTGGGCGGTGGGGCGGCCGTTACAATGAGCAGTTCTTC.

V usage is TRBV5-6 and J usage is TRBJ1-5; no reliable D call. Germline V lookup: CDR1 SGHDT, CDR2 YYEEEE. Trimming cost V 2 bases and J 3 bases, with 12 bases left between them. The CDR3 length is 15 residues. Here the CDR3 DNA reads TGTGCCAGCAGCTTTGGGAGATTGGACAATCAGCCCCAGCATTTT. It encodes CASSFGRLDNQPQHF.

V gene TRBV10-3 combines with J gene TRBJ2-2; D remains unclear. The V end was cut by 2 bases, the J end by 2 bases, with 9 bases between. Germline loops: CDR1 ENHRY, CDR2 SYGVKD. The CDR3 has 15 amino acids. CDR3 nucleotide sequence: TGTGCCATCAGTGAGGGCGGACCTAACACCGGGGAGCTGTTTTTT. Translated: CAISEGGPNTGELFF.

This clone was recorded only once. The chain carries TRBV7-3 and TRBJ2-3, with D tentatively TRBD1 or TRBD2 (5 bases each). This CDR3 is built from 15 residues. CDR1 is SGHTA, CDR2 FQGTGA, per germline. The V end lost 3 bases, the J end lost 1 base, and 11 bases lay between the germline ends. CDR3 coding DNA: TGTGCCAGCAGCTTCACCGGGGACCGCACAGATACGCAGTATTTT. This translates into CASSFTGDRTDTQYF.

The chain has TRBV11-2 and TRBJ2-7, with a tentative D call TRBD2 (6 bases). V was clipped by 5 bases and J by 3 bases, with 20 bases between them. From germline, CDR1 is SGHAT and CDR2 FQNNGV. The CDR3 runs to 16 residues. This CDR3 is CASSPPGGGLNYEQYF. The DNA of the CDR3 is TGTGCCAGCAGCCCCCCCGGCGGAGGGCTGAACTACGAGCAGTACTTC. Looking up the rest from reference TRBV11-2 and TRBJ2-7 gives the full variable domain: EAGVAQSPRYKIIEKRQSVAFWCNPISGHATLYWYQQILGQGPKLLIQFQNNGVVDDSQLPKDRFSAERLKGVDSTLKIQPAKLEDSAVYLCASSPPGGGLNYEQYFGPGTRLTVT.

This clone was seen a handful of times. CDR3 region: CASSAGLANEKLFF. The DNA for the CDR3 is TGTGCCAGCAGCGCAGGGTTAGCCAATGAAAAACTGTTTTTT. The chain combines TRBV7-9 with TRBJ1-4; the D gene is possibly TRBD1 (5 bases). The CDR3 is 14 residues long. Germline CDR1 SEHNR, CDR2 FQNEAQ (reference sequence). V lost 5 bases to trimming and J lost 5 bases, with 12 bases between them.

The rearrangement uses TRBV7-9 and TRBJ2-7; 12 bases line up with TRBD1. CDR1 and CDR2 from the germline V gene are SEHNR and FQNEAQ (reference sequence). The CDR3 contains 15 residues. V was pared by 3 bases and J by 6 bases, with 6 bases of the junction left unmatched. This CDR3 reads CASSFPGQGASEQYF. The CDR3 nucleotides are TGTGCCAGCAGCTTCCCGGGACAGGGGGCTTCCGAGCAGTACTTC.

This clone was observed once. CDR3 sequence reads: CASIFGQSGEAFF. In nucleotides, the CDR3 is TGTGCCAGCATCTTCGGACAGAGCGGTGAAGCTTTCTTT. V is TRBV2 and J is TRBJ1-1, with D maybe TRBD1 (6 bases). Germline values: CDR1 SNHLY, CDR2 FYNNEI. V lost 7 bases to trimming and J lost 7 bases, with 16 bases between them. The length of the CDR3 is 13 residues.

This clone was found a few times. The rearrangement uses TRBV6-5 and TRBJ2-3, with TRBD2 matching over 12 bases. This CDR3 is 15 amino acids long. Germline CDR1 is MNHEY and CDR2 is SVGAGI. The V and J ends lost 5 bases and 2 bases, in that order; junction bases with no gene match: 2. The CDR3 is CASSGTSGPTDTQYF. CDR3 nucleotide sequence: TGTGCCAGCAGTGGGACTAGCGGGCCCACAGATACGCAGTATTTT.

This chain joins TRBV27 and TRBJ2-2, with 12 bases lining up with TRBD2. Germline CDR1 reads MNHEY; CDR2 reads SMNVEV (reference sequence). This CDR3 is 16 amino acids long. J was trimmed by 8 bases and V by 7 bases; bases with no gene match: 11. CDR3 in amino acids: CASTWGGLAGPGELFF. CDR3 sequence (DNA): TGTGCCAGCACCTGGGGTGGACTAGCGGGACCGGGGGAGCTGTTTTTT.

The sample holds one count of this clone. This sequence joins TRBV29-1 and TRBJ1-5; D call uncertain. CDR3 length equals 13 residues. V lost 0 bases and J 9 bases, leaving 12 bases between the germline ends. Germline CDR1 SQVTM, CDR2 ANQGSEA. CDR3 in amino acids: CSVEEVVEGPQHF. The CDR3 nucleotides are TGCAGCGTTGAAGAAGTCGTCGAGGGGCCCCAGCATTTT.

The chain has TRBV6-6 and TRBJ1-1; TRBD1 might be the D (5 bases). Trimming took off 0 bases at V and 1 base at J, with 6 bases between the two ends. CDR1 and CDR2 from the germline V gene are MNHNY and SVGAGI (reference sequence). The CDR3 is made up of 14 amino acids. CDR3 DNA: TGTGCCAGCAGTTACTCGGGGGAGAACACTGAAGCTTTCTTT. Protein: CASSYSGENTEAFF.

The genes are TRBV5-1 and TRBJ2-1, with D possibly being TRBD1 or TRBD2 (5 bases each). Germline assignment: CDR1 SGHRS and CDR2 YFSETQ. With 0 bases removed from V and 1 base from J, the gap between germline ends came to 11 bases. This CDR3 comprises 16 residues. CDR3 sequence (DNA): TGCGCCAGCAGCTTGGTTGGGGGAGCTTCCTACAATGAGCAGTTCTTC. This translates into CASSLVGGASYNEQFF. Using reference TRBV5-1 and TRBJ2-1 for the parts outside the CDR3, the full variable domain is KAGVTQTPRYLIKTRGQQVTLSCSPISGHRSVSWYQQTPGQGLQFLFEYFSETQRNKGNFPGRFSGRQFSNSRSEMNVSTLELGDSALYLCASSLVGGASYNEQFFGPGTRLTVL.

This sequence joins TRBV6-1 and TRBJ1-1; D is perhaps TRBD1 (5 bases). The CDR3 has 15 residues. CDR1 is MNHNS and CDR2 is SASEGT in the germline V gene. Trimming took 6 bases from V and 1 from J, leaving 15 bases between them. DNA for the CDR3: TGTGCCAGCAGATATTATAGGGACGGGAACACTGAAGCTTTCTTT. This sequence encodes CASRYYRDGNTEAFF.

J is TRBJ1-1 and V is TRBV9; D perhaps matches TRBD1 (5 bases). The germline gives CDR1 SGDLS, CDR2 YYNGEE. Trimming removed 2 bases at V and 8 bases at J, with 13 bases between. The CDR3 loop spans 13 amino acids. The CDR3 protein is CASSVRGLSEAFF. CDR3 bases: TGTGCCAGCAGCGTTAGGGGACTCTCCGAAGCTTTCTTT. The variable domain in full, with the rest retrieved from reference TRBV9 and TRBJ1-1, is DSGVTQTPKHLITATGQRVTLRCSPRSGDLSVYWYQQSLDQGLQFLIQYYNGEERAKGNILERFSAQQFPDLHSELNLSSLELGDSALYFCASSVRGLSEAFFGQGTRLTVV.

This clone appeared a single time. The chain recombines TRBV11-3 with TRBJ2-1; the D gene is possibly TRBD1 (5 bases). Between the trimmed V and J ends, which lost 1 base and 2 bases, there was a span of 18 bases. The CDR3 loop spans 18 amino acids. The germline V gene encodes CDR1 SGHNT and CDR2 YENEEA. Written as DNA, the CDR3 is TGTGCCAGCAGCTTAGGGTGGGGCGAACCTACTACCTACAATGAGCAGTTCTTC. Amino acids: CASSLGWGEPTTYNEQFF.

The rearrangement uses TRBV11-2 and TRBJ1-1; 8 bases align to TRBD1. The CDR3 is 15 residues long. Germline loops: CDR1 SGHAT, CDR2 FQNNGV. V was pared by 6 bases and J by 6 bases, with 12 bases of the junction left unmatched. The CDR3, as DNA: TGTGCCAGCAGGGACAGGGAAGGTTTAGTCCCTGAAGCTTTCTTT. Protein sequence: CASRDREGLVPEAFF.

This chain connects TRBV6-8 to TRBJ2-7, with 9 bases that match TRBD1. The CDR3 is made up of 14 amino acids. Germline CDR1 and CDR2: MNHGY and SAAAGT. Trimming removed 10 bases from V and 5 bases from J; junction bases left unmatched: 12. CDR3 in amino acids: CANRPGQGYHEQYF. CDR3 nucleotides: TGTGCCAACCGCCCGGGACAGGGTTATCACGAGCAGTACTTC.

The V gene is TRBV5-1, the J gene TRBJ2-7, with D possibly TRBD2 on 5 matching bases. Germline V gene lookup returns CDR1 SGHRS and CDR2 YFSETQ. The CDR3 is 15 residues long. With 4 bases removed from V and 2 bases from J, the gap between germline ends came to 16 bases. The CDR3 DNA follows: TGCGCCAGCAGCCCCCGTAGCCCAGCGGCCTACGAGCAGTACTTC. Amino acid sequence: CASSPRSPAAYEQYF.

The chain is built from TRBV27 and TRBJ2-1; perhaps D is TRBD1 or TRBD2 (6 bases each). Germline V gives CDR1 MNHEY, CDR2 SMNVEV (reference sequence). The V gene lost 8 bases and the J gene lost 6 bases, with 23 bases spanning the gap. The CDR3 covers 16 residues. CDR3 sequence: CASSSPLQKGGNEQFF. Here the CDR3 DNA reads TGTGCCAGCTCATCTCCTCTCCAGAAGGGGGGCAATGAGCAGTTCTTC.

This clone was picked up a small number of times. The V call is TRBV30, the J call TRBJ1-1, with 12 bases fitting TRBD1. J gave up 4 bases and V 2 bases, and 8 bases lay outside the gene matches. The CDR3 totals 16 residues. Per the germline V gene, CDR1 is GTSNPN and CDR2 is SVGIG (reference sequence). The CDR3 loop reads CAWSLGTGGAGTEAFF. As DNA, the CDR3 is TGTGCCTGGAGTCTGGGGACAGGGGGCGCGGGCACTGAAGCTTTCTTT.

This sequence joins TRBV5-4 and TRBJ2-5; 11 nucleotides align to TRBD2. The CDR3 extends over 17 amino acids. The V and J ends lost 3 bases and 3 bases, in that order; junction bases with no gene match: 10. Looked up from germline, CDR1 is SGHNT and CDR2 is YYREEE (reference sequence). The CDR3 nucleotides are TGTGCCAGCAGCTCGGCTAGCGGGAGGATCGGAGAAGAGACCCAGTACTTC. The encoded protein is CASSSASGRIGEETQYF.

V and J are TRBV7-9 and TRBJ2-7; D is unclear. Germline V gene sequence: CDR1 SEHNR, CDR2 FQNEAQ (reference sequence). The CDR3 is 14 amino acids. With 5 bases removed from V and 1 base from J, the gap between germline ends came to 12 bases. CDR3 protein: CASSPSGRSYEQYF. DNA for the CDR3: TGTGCCAGCAGCCCCTCGGGCAGGTCCTACGAGCAGTACTTC.

This clone was recorded many times. V gene TRBV15 combines with J gene TRBJ1-3; D unresolved. The length of the CDR3 is 13 residues. Germline V gene data show CDR1 as LNHNV and CDR2 as YYDKDF (reference sequence). V was pared by 5 bases and J by 4 bases, with 9 bases between. The CDR3 nucleotides read TGTGCCACCAGCGGGAGCTCCGGAAACACCATATATTTT. Protein sequence: CATSGSSGNTIYF.

V and J are TRBV28 and TRBJ1-1; D is unclear. V was trimmed by 6 bases and J by 8 bases, leaving 19 bases between them. Germline V gives CDR1 MDHEN, CDR2 SYDVKM. The CDR3 spans 14 residues. CDR3 sequence: CASSSPGGQSEAFF. CDR3 in DNA: TGTGCCAGCAGCTCCCCGGGAGGGCAATCGGAAGCTTTCTTT. The whole variable domain, remainder taken from reference TRBV28 and TRBJ1-1, is DVKVTQSSRYLVKRTGEKVFLECVQDMDHENMFWYRQDPGLGLRLIYFSYDVKMKEKGDIPEGYSVSREKKERFSLILESASTNQTSMYLCASSSPGGQSEAFFGQGTRLTVV.

This chain joins TRBV28 and TRBJ2-7; 15 bases agree with TRBD2. Looked up from germline, CDR1 is MDHEN and CDR2 is SYDVKM. The CDR3 has 17 amino acids. V was clipped by 3 bases and J by 0 bases; unmatched bases: 3. CDR3 amino acids: CASSFKGLAGGSYEQYF. The CDR3 nucleotides are TGTGCCAGCAGTTTTAAGGGACTAGCGGGGGGCTCCTACGAGCAGTACTTC. Full variable domain (outside the CDR3, taken from reference TRBV28 and TRBJ2-7): DVKVTQSSRYLVKRTGEKVFLECVQDMDHENMFWYRQDPGLGLRLIYFSYDVKMKEKGDIPEGYSVSREKKERFSLILESASTNQTSMYLCASSFKGLAGGSYEQYFGPGTRLTVT.